Sequencing of this T cell receptor beta chain was carried out in a study of T-cell reconstitution after alpha-beta-depleted transplantation in children. Overall study findings and caveats: T-cell counts and diversity at one year post-transplant came mainly from newly produced T cells.

Trimming removed 4 bases at V and 6 bases at J, with 13 bases between. The CDR3 spans 14 residues. This clonotype was detected ten times or more. Its specificity is not known. TCRbeta library preparation incorporated unique molecular identifiers. Each CDR3 protein gets one entry after TCRdb re-called the PCR reads with MiXCR. The sample lists almost 250,000 distinct CDR3 sequences; around 25% were seen once. This chain connects TRBV12-3 or TRBV12-4 to TRBJ2-1; D ambiguous. This sample comprised PBMCs, obtained before TCRalphabeta/CD19-depleted stem cell transplant. The clonotype originates from a girl aged 2 to 10 with Fanconi anemia, due to receive a stem cell transplant. CDR3 sequence reads: CASSSRPVINEQFF. CDR3 sequence (DNA): TGTGCCAGCAGTTCCCGACCGGTTATCAATGAGCAGTTCTTC.